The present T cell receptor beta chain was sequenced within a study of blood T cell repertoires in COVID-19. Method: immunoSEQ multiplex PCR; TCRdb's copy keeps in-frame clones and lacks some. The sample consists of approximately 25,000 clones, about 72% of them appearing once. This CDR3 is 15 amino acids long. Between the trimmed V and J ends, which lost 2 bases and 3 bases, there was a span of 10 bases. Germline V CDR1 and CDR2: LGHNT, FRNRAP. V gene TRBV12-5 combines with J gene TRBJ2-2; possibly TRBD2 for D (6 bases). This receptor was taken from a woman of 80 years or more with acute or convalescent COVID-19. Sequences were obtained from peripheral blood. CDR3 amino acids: CASGLTVADTGELFF. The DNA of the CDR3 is TGTGCTAGTGGTTTGACAGTAGCGGACACCGGGGAGCTGTTTTTT.